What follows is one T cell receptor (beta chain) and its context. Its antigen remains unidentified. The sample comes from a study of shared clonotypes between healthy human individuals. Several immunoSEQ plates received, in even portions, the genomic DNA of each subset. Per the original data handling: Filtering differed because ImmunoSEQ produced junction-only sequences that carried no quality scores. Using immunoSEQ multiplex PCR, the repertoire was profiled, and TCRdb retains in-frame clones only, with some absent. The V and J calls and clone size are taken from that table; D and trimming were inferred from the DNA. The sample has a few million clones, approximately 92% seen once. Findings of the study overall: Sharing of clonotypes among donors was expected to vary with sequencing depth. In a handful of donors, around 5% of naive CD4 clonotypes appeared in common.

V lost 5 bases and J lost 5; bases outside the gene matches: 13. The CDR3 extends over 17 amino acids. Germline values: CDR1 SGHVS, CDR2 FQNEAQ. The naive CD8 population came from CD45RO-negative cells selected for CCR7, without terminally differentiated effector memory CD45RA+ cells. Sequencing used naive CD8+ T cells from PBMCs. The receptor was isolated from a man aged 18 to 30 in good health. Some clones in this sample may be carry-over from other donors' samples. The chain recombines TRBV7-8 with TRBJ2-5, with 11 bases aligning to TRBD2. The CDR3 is CASSKGLAGGGRETQYF. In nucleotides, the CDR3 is TGTGCCAGCAGCAAGGGGCTAGCGGGAGGTGGACGGGAGACCCAGTACTTC.